These 5 T cell receptor beta chains share one sample of origin, sequenced in a study of post-analysis software for immune sequencing data. Overall study findings and caveats: In patients, TRBV5-6, TRBV5-1 and TRBV20-1 belonged to roughly 5 TRBV segments found more frequently than in controls.

Their antigen targets remain unknown. Unique molecular identifiers had been added to the TCR beta cDNA libraries. TCRdb ran MiXCR on the PCR reads and lists one entry per CDR3 protein. This table holds approximately 250,000 distinct CDR3 sequences, 30% to 45% found once. Sequenced material: blood. These receptor sequences come from a girl under 18 with multiple sclerosis.

At least ten counts were recorded for this clonotype. The DNA for the CDR3 is TGTGCTAGTGGTTTGGGCCACTGGGACAGTAAGCAGTTCTTC. It encodes CASGLGHWDSKQFF. The rearrangement joins TRBV12-5 to TRBJ2-1; 7 bases agree with TRBD1. Germline V gene data show CDR1 as LGHNT and CDR2 as FRNRAP. The CDR3 totals 14 residues. J lost 11 bases, V lost 1 base, and 8 bases had no gene match.

The rearrangement uses TRBV2 and TRBJ1-1; D is possibly TRBD1 (5 bases). Germline values: CDR1 SNHLY, CDR2 FYNNEI. Deletions cut 6 bases from V and 6 bases from J, with 20 bases between. This CDR3 is built from 15 residues. The CDR3 loop reads CASRGVHETGAEAFF. DNA for the CDR3: TGTGCCAGCAGGGGGGTCCACGAGACCGGGGCTGAAGCTTTCTTT.

The CDR3 sequence: CSARDARTSTDTQYF. In DNA form, the CDR3 reads TGCAGTGCTAGAGATGCAAGGACTAGCACAGATACGCAGTATTTT. The rearrangement uses TRBV20-1 and TRBJ2-3; D is possibly TRBD2 (5 bases). V lost 0 bases, J lost 0 bases, and 10 bases lay in between. Germline CDR1 DFQATT, CDR2 SNEGSKA (reference sequence). The length of the CDR3 is 15 residues.

The chain joins TRBV5-6 to TRBJ2-5, with a weak D call TRBD2 (6 bases). The DNA end lines up better with TRBJ2-7; the J call may be wrong. The CDR3 loop spans 15 amino acids. In germline, CDR1 is SGHDT, CDR2 YYEEEE. CDR3 residues: CASSSRGARGNEQYF. For the CDR3, the DNA is TGTGCCAGCAGCTCCCGCGGGGCCCGGGGGAACGAGCAGTACTTC.

As regards this clonotype: No conserved phenylalanine or tryptophan ends this CDR3, so it is likely a read error. This sequence joins TRBV18 and TRBJ1-2; D is undetermined. The CDR3 loop spans 14 amino acids. The germline V and J ends were trimmed by 6 bases and 3 bases, with 14 bases remaining between them. The germline gives CDR1 KGHSH, CDR2 LQKENI. The CDR3 loop is CASSPSPGDYGYTC. The CDR3 DNA is TGTGCCAGCTCCCCGTCACCGGGAGACTATGGCTACACCTGC.